Following are 7 T cell receptor beta chains from one sample sequenced in a study of T cells expressing NK-cell markers. TCRdb reprocessed the 5' RACE reads and stores each CDR3 protein as one record, lacking DNA. The sample has about 450,000 distinct CDR3 sequences; the top ten hold 6% to 9.5%. Sequenced material: blood T cells: a sorted CD56 or NKG2C T cell subset, CD4+ or CD8+ T cells, or bulk PBMC T cells (not recorded which). The receptor set was obtained from a woman aged 18 to 69 in good health.

The chain has TRBV6-1 and TRBJ2-3; the TRBD2 assignment by TCRdb is unverifiable without DNA. Germline CDR1 and CDR2: MNHNS and SASEGT. This CDR3 has 17 amino acids. This CDR3 is CASSEAPSGGWPDTQYF.

This chain's CDR3 is CATHPGDNQETQYF. The V call is TRBV19, the J call TRBJ2-5; TCRdb names TRBD1, which stays unverified in the absence of DNA. Germline V gives CDR1 LNHDA, CDR2 SQIVND (reference sequence). The CDR3 runs 14 residues.

The V call is TRBV20-1, the J call TRBJ2-7; the TRBD1 assignment by TCRdb is unverifiable without DNA. This CDR3 comprises 13 residues. Germline loops: CDR1 DFQATT, CDR2 SNEGSKA (reference sequence). CDR3 protein: CSARGQGLYEQYF.

The gene calls are TRBV6-2 or TRBV6-3 and TRBJ2-5. Germline-derived CDR1 and CDR2 are MNHEY and SVGEGT. This CDR3 has 13 residues. The CDR3 sequence is CASSTGWLETQYF.

The chain carries TRBV7-3 and TRBJ2-5. This CDR3 has 13 residues. Germline-derived CDR1 and CDR2 are SGHTA and FQGTGA. The CDR3 spells CASSLVNDETQYF.

The chain joins TRBV3-1 to TRBJ2-3; lacking DNA, the TRBD2 call made by TCRdb goes unchecked. CDR3 size: 17 residues. The germline V gene encodes CDR1 LGHDT and CDR2 YNNKEL (reference sequence). The chain's CDR3 is CASSQDRWRENGDTQYF.

V gene TRBV4-3 combines with J gene TRBJ2-1; no DNA is available, so the TRBD1 call from TCRdb remains unchecked. This CDR3 is built from 16 residues. The germline V gene encodes CDR1 LGHNA and CDR2 YSLEER. CDR3 loop: CASSQERDRDGDEQFF.